A selection of T cell receptor beta chains follows, all from one sample in a study of graft-versus-host responses after intestinal transplantation. Their antigens are not known. Profiled with immunoSEQ multiplex PCR; TCRdb holds only in-frame clones, not every one. This sample has some 96,000 clones, with less than 90% found just once. Sequencing used unstimulated CD4+ T cells sorted from spleen or lymph node cells, obtained before transplant. These receptors all stem from a human donor who was the organ donor for an intestinal transplant. Both conserved end residues are part of each CDR3. The D gene is left open where the match is weak. Expanded clones get a size class; other rows say once, few or many, or leave the size out.

CDR3 protein: CASRDLGGPNTEAFF
CDR3 DNA: TGTGCCAGCAGGGACTTGGGCGGCCCGAACACTGAAGCTTTCTTT
D gene: .
V gene: TRBV27
clone size: .
J gene: TRBJ1-1

CDR3 protein: CASRTLTLYNEQFF
CDR3 DNA: TGTGCCAGCAGAACCCTCACACTGTACAATGAGCAGTTCTTC
D gene: .
V gene: TRBV5-8
clone size: .
J gene: TRBJ2-1

CDR3 protein: CASSGAYEQYF
CDR3 DNA: TGTGCCAGCAGCGGGGCCTACGAGCAGTACTTC
D gene: .
V gene: TRBV28
clone size: .
J gene: TRBJ2-7

CDR3 protein: CASSERRGTEAFF
CDR3 DNA: TGCGCCAGCAGTGAACGAAGGGGAACTGAAGCTTTCTTT
D gene: .
V gene: TRBV10-2
clone size: .
J gene: TRBJ1-1

CDR3 protein: CASSLDYTGTQYF
CDR3 DNA: TGTGCCAGCAGCTTAGATTATACCGGTACGCAGTATTTT
D gene: .
V gene: TRBV5-4
clone size: .
J gene: TRBJ2-3

CDR3 protein: CASSYRPGGQVHEKLFF
CDR3 DNA: TGCGCCAGCAGCTACCGACCAGGGGGACAGGTACACGAAAAACTGTTTTTT
D gene: TRBD1
V gene: TRBV5-1
clone size: .
J gene: TRBJ1-4

CDR3 protein: CASSLRILAPLHF
CDR3 DNA: TGTGCCAGCAGCTTGAGGATATTAGCGCCCCTCCACTTT
D gene: .
V gene: TRBV5-8
clone size: .
J gene: TRBJ1-6

CDR3 protein: CSVGGQGGYEQYF
CDR3 DNA: TGCAGCGTTGGGGGACAGGGGGGGTACGAGCAGTACTTC
D gene: TRBD1
V gene: TRBV29-1
clone size: .
J gene: TRBJ2-7

CDR3 protein: CASSSLAGGTAGEQYF
CDR3 DNA: TGTGCCAGCAGCTCCCTAGCGGGGGGCACCGCCGGCGAGCAGTACTTC
D gene: TRBD2
V gene: TRBV7-8
clone size: few
J gene: TRBJ2-7

CDR3 protein: CASSPPLGSVYGYTF
CDR3 DNA: TGTGCCAGCTCACCACCGTTGGGCAGCGTCTATGGCTACACCTTC
D gene: .
V gene: TRBV18
clone size: .
J gene: TRBJ1-2

CDR3 protein: CASSLARVGYNEQFF
CDR3 DNA: TGCGCCAGCAGCTTGGCTCGAGTGGGTTACAATGAGCAGTTCTTC
D gene: .
V gene: TRBV5-1
clone size: .
J gene: TRBJ2-1

CDR3 protein: CASSLSSGVGYTF
CDR3 DNA: TGTGCCAGCAGCTTATCATCAGGAGTTGGCTACACCTTC
D gene: .
V gene: TRBV11-2
clone size: .
J gene: TRBJ1-2

CDR3 protein: CASSMPTGENTEAFF
CDR3 DNA: TGTGCCAGTAGTATGCCCACAGGGGAGAACACTGAAGCTTTCTTT
D gene: TRBD1
V gene: TRBV19
clone size: .
J gene: TRBJ1-1

CDR3 protein: CASSGGRRINTGELFF
CDR3 DNA: TGTGCCAGCAGCGGGGGCAGACGTATAAACACCGGGGAGCTGTTTTTT
D gene: .
V gene: TRBV9
clone size: .
J gene: TRBJ2-2

CDR3 protein: CASRGLGTNEKLFF
CDR3 DNA: TGTGCCTCCAGAGGTCTAGGGACTAATGAAAAACTGTTTTTT
D gene: .
V gene: TRBV10-3
clone size: .
J gene: TRBJ1-4

CDR3 protein: CASSPTSGPYEQYF
CDR3 DNA: TGTGCCAGCAGCCCAACTAGCGGACCCTACGAGCAGTACTTC
D gene: TRBD2
V gene: TRBV9
clone size: once
J gene: TRBJ2-7

CDR3 protein: CAHRVEVKTGELFF
CDR3 DNA: TGTGCCCACAGGGTAGAGGTAAAAACCGGGGAGCTGTTTTTT
D gene: .
V gene: TRBV30
clone size: .
J gene: TRBJ2-2

CDR3 protein: CASSLGGGRETQYF
CDR3 DNA: TGTGCCAGCAGCTTAGGAGGGGGCCGTGAGACCCAGTACTTC
D gene: TRBD1
V gene: TRBV7-2
clone size: .
J gene: TRBJ2-5

CDR3 protein: CASSWRQPTNQPQHF
CDR3 DNA: TGTGCCAGCAGTTGGCGACAGCCTACCAATCAGCCCCAGCATTTT
D gene: .
V gene: TRBV28
clone size: .
J gene: TRBJ1-5

CDR3 protein: CSVDRRTTDTQYF
CDR3 DNA: TGCAGCGTTGACCGGCGGACCACAGATACGCAGTATTTT
D gene: .
V gene: TRBV29-1
clone size: .
J gene: TRBJ2-3

CDR3 protein: CASSGTTGTSINQPQHF
CDR3 DNA: TGTGCCAGCAGTGGTACAACAGGGACCTCAATAAATCAGCCCCAGCATTTT
D gene: .
V gene: TRBV6-1
clone size: .
J gene: TRBJ1-5

CDR3 protein: CASSRTGQETQYF
CDR3 DNA: TGCGCCAGCAGCCGGACAGGGCAAGAGACCCAGTACTTC
D gene: TRBD1
V gene: TRBV5-1
clone size: .
J gene: TRBJ2-5

CDR3 protein: CASSWGLDEQFF
CDR3 DNA: TGCGCCAGCAGCTGGGGATTGGATGAGCAGTTCTTC
D gene: .
V gene: TRBV5-1
clone size: .
J gene: TRBJ2-1

CDR3 protein: CATSKKAVAGRSLLGSGNTIYF
CDR3 DNA: TGTGCCACCAGCAAAAAAGCGGTGGCAGGCCGTTCCCTCTTGGGCTCTGGAAACACCATATATTTT
D gene: .
V gene: TRBV15
clone size: .
J gene: TRBJ1-3

CDR3 protein: CASSKAINASQDQGGDFNQPQHF
CDR3 DNA: TGTGCCAGCAGCAAAGCGATAAACGCTTCCCAGGACCAGGGAGGGGATTTTAATCAGCCCCAGCATTTT
D gene: .
V gene: TRBV21-1
clone size: .
J gene: TRBJ1-5

CDR3 protein: CASSPGGRDTEAFF
CDR3 DNA: TGTGCCAGCAGTCCAGGGGGCAGGGACACTGAAGCTTTCTTT
D gene: TRBD1
V gene: TRBV28
clone size: .
J gene: TRBJ1-1

CDR3 protein: CASSYLGGNSPLHF
CDR3 DNA: TGTGCCAGCAGTTACTTAGGGGGCAATTCACCCCTCCACTTT
D gene: TRBD1
V gene: TRBV6-5
clone size: .
J gene: TRBJ1-6